The 25 T cell receptor beta chains given below trace back to one sample, sequenced in a study of CD8 T cells in ankylosing spondylitis. From the 5' RACE reads, TCRdb called clonotypes with MiXCR, one entry per CDR3 protein. The table includes 350,000 to 450,000 distinct CDR3 sequences, about 20% detected once. Input material: blood, either unsorted or a sorted T cell fraction (not recorded which). The receptors shown here come from a male donor with ankylosing spondylitis or in good health (not recorded which).

This clonotype was recorded at least ten times. This chain links TRBV7-6 with TRBJ2-7; TRBD2 aligns across 8 bases. Germline values: CDR1 SGHVS, CDR2 FNYEAQ. The CDR3 has 15 residues. V was clipped by 4 bases and J by 2 bases; unmatched bases: 7. The CDR3 sequence is CASSSSGGQAYEQYF. Written as DNA, the CDR3 is TGTGCCAGCAGCTCCAGCGGGGGCCAAGCCTACGAGCAGTACTTC.

This sequence joins TRBV7-8 and TRBJ2-2, with TRBD2 identical over 7 bases. CDR3 length equals 15 residues. Germline V gene lookup returns CDR1 SGHVS and CDR2 FQNEAQ. J was trimmed by 5 bases and V by 5 bases; bases with no gene match: 8. The CDR3 spells CASSILGGETGELFF. The CDR3 nucleotides read TGTGCCAGCAGCATCCTGGGAGGGGAAACCGGGGAGCTGTTTTTT.

This clonotype was counted a few times. The chain joins TRBV4-1 to TRBJ1-1, with D possibly being TRBD1 (6 bases). Germline V lookup: CDR1 MGHRA, CDR2 YSYEKL. Deletions cut 4 bases from V and 4 bases from J, with 10 bases between. CDR3 length equals 13 residues. In DNA form, the CDR3 reads TGCGCCAGCAGCCTTCCAGGGGTCACTGAAGCTTTCTTT. This codes for CASSLPGVTEAFF.

This clonotype was observed a handful of times. The V and J genes are TRBV20-1 and TRBJ2-5; D perhaps matches TRBD1 (5 bases). The CDR3 contains 14 residues. V lost 3 bases, J lost 5 bases, and 16 bases lay in between. Germline CDR1 DFQATT, CDR2 SNEGSKA (reference sequence). CDR3 protein: CSASTDISGETQYF. CDR3 DNA: TGCAGTGCTAGTACGGACATATCTGGGGAGACCCAGTACTTC.

This clonotype was recorded a few times. The chain carries TRBV6-5 and TRBJ2-7; D might be TRBD1 or TRBD2, each matching 6 bases. V was cut by 3 bases and J by 3 bases, with 18 bases left in between. The CDR3 has 16 amino acids. Per germline, CDR1 MNHEY and CDR2 SVGAGI. DNA for the CDR3: TGTGCCAGCAGTTATTCCGGGACAAAAGCGGGCTACGAGCAGTACTTC. Encoded protein: CASSYSGTKAGYEQYF.

This clonotype has more than one count but fewer than ten. This chain links TRBV4-2 with TRBJ2-7; 13 bases agree with TRBD2. The germline gives CDR1 LGHNA, CDR2 YNFKEQ. The J segment lost 7 bases and the V segment lost 2 bases, leaving 8 bases of the junction unmatched. This CDR3 comprises 16 residues. The CDR3 is CASSQPGLAGIGEQYF. DNA of the CDR3: TGTGCCAGCAGCCAACCGGGACTAGCGGGGATCGGGGAGCAGTACTTC.

J is TRBJ2-1 and V is TRBV20-1; 7 positions agree with TRBD1. The CDR3 length is 11 residues. The V segment lost 8 bases and the J segment 7 bases; nucleotides outside the gene matches: 5. The germline V gene has CDR1 DFQATT and CDR2 SNEGSKA (reference sequence). CDR3 protein: CSKTGWNEQFF. The CDR3 bases are TGCAGTAAGACAGGGTGGAATGAGCAGTTCTTC.

The chain couples TRBV10-3 to TRBJ2-2, with TRBD2 identical over 14 bases. V lost 6 bases, J lost 5 bases, and 20 bases stayed unmatched. Germline lookup yields CDR1 ENHRY and CDR2 SYGVKD. The CDR3 is made up of 21 amino acids. For the CDR3, the DNA is TGTGCCATCAGCCCTGAATTTAGCCCCGGGACTAGCGGGGGCCTAACCGGGGAGCTGTTTTTT. Amino acid sequence: CAISPEFSPGTSGGLTGELFF.

There are many counts of this clonotype. The chain joins TRBV12-3 or TRBV12-4 to TRBJ2-1, with D unresolved. The length of the CDR3 is 11 residues. V dropped 5 bases and J dropped 7 bases, with 6 bases sitting between them. CDR3 DNA sequence: TGTGCCAGCAGTATCAGTAATGAGCAGTTCTTC. Its translation: CASSISNEQFF.

This clonotype was found a few times. The genes are TRBV12-3 or TRBV12-4 and TRBJ2-7, with 7 nucleotides matching TRBD1. V lost 5 bases to trimming and J lost 2 bases; unmatched junction nucleotides: 9. The CDR3 consists of 15 residues. Here the CDR3 reads CASSTTTGSTYEQYF. CDR3 in DNA: TGTGCCAGCAGTACGACGACAGGGTCTACCTACGAGCAGTACTTC.

This clonotype was counted only a few times. This rearrangement joins TRBV12-3 or TRBV12-4 to TRBJ2-7, with 7 bases identical to TRBD2. The CDR3 runs 16 residues. Losses at the gene ends were 1 base for V and 3 bases for J; bases not matched to a gene: 9. The CDR3 DNA reads TGTGCCAGCAGTTTAGGGGGGGGGGACGGCCGCTACGAGCAGTACTTC. It yields the protein CASSLGGGDGRYEQYF.

This clonotype was picked up a small number of times. V gene TRBV2 combines with J gene TRBJ2-7, with D perhaps TRBD1 (6 bases). Trimming stripped 5 bases from V and 7 bases from J, with 9 bases between. Per the germline V gene, CDR1 is SNHLY and CDR2 is FYNNEI. The CDR3 extends over 11 amino acids. This CDR3 is CASSTGQEQYF. The CDR3 nucleotides read TGTGCCAGCAGTACCGGACAGGAGCAGTACTTC. The entire variable domain, with the rest obtained from reference TRBV2 and TRBJ2-7, is as follows: EPEVTQTPSHQVTQMGQEVILRCVPISNHLYFYWYRQILGQKVEFLVSFYNNEISEKSEIFDDQFSVERPDGSNFTLKIRSTKLEDSAMYFCASSTGQEQYFGPGTRLTVT.

The V and J genes are TRBV6-1 and TRBJ2-7, with D maybe TRBD1 (6 bases). Germline V gene data show CDR1 as MNHNS and CDR2 as SASEGT. The CDR3 has 16 amino acids. The germline V and J ends were trimmed by 3 bases and 0 bases, with 15 bases remaining between them. DNA of the CDR3: TGTGCCAGCAGTGAGCTAGTGACAGGCCCCTCCTACGAGCAGTACTTC. Translating it yields CASSELVTGPSYEQYF.

There are a few counts of this clonotype. The chain recombines TRBV29-1 with TRBJ2-3; no reliable D call. CDR3 length: 14 amino acids. The V gene's germline CDR1 is SQVTM and CDR2 ANQGSEA. The V end lost 3 bases, the J end lost 1 base, and 11 bases lay between the germline ends. CDR3 region: CSVEGNPRTDTQYF. The CDR3 nucleotides are TGCAGCGTTGAGGGGAACCCCCGCACAGATACGCAGTATTTT.

This chain links TRBV11-2 with TRBJ2-7; 7 bases match TRBD1. Trimming at V came to 4 bases and at J to 7 bases, leaving 10 bases not matched to a gene. Germline loops: CDR1 SGHAT, CDR2 FQNNGV. The CDR3 consists of 14 residues. The DNA for the CDR3 is TGTGCCAGCAGCTCCCCAGAGGGGGCGCTTGAGCAGTACTTC. Its translation is CASSSPEGALEQYF.

This clonotype was found a few times. The chain carries TRBV11-1 and TRBJ2-5, with 10 bases aligning to TRBD1. Germline assignment: CDR1 SGHAT and CDR2 FQDESV (reference sequence). The V segment lost 3 bases and the J segment 4 bases; nucleotides outside the gene matches: 11. This CDR3 has 17 amino acids. The CDR3: CASSLDGGQGFSETQYF. The DNA for the CDR3 is TGTGCCAGCAGCTTGGACGGGGGACAGGGGTTTTCAGAGACCCAGTACTTC. Looking up the rest from reference TRBV11-1 and TRBJ2-5 gives the full variable domain: EAEVAQSPRYKITEKSQAVAFWCDPISGHATLYWYRQILGQGPELLVQFQDESVVDDSQLPKDRFSAERLKGVDSTLKIQPAELGDSAMYLCASSLDGGQGFSETQYFGPGTRLLVL.

The chain employs TRBV29-1 and TRBJ2-3; the D call may be TRBD1 or TRBD2 (5 bases each). The germline V gene encodes CDR1 SQVTM and CDR2 ANQGSEA. This CDR3 has 13 amino acids. V shed 4 bases and J shed 4 bases, with 12 bases lying between them. CDR3 sequence: CSVVGVTPDTQYF. For the CDR3, the DNA is TGCAGCGTTGTGGGGGTAACCCCAGATACGCAGTATTTT.

V gene TRBV5-6 combines with J gene TRBJ1-5, with TRBD1 as a possible D gene (6 bases). Germline V gene lookup returns CDR1 SGHDT and CDR2 YYEEEE. The CDR3 totals 15 residues. Trimming removed 4 bases from V and 7 bases from J, with 18 bases in between. The CDR3 sequence: CASSQGTGPWQPQHF. The CDR3 bases are TGTGCCAGCAGCCAAGGTACAGGGCCGTGGCAGCCCCAGCATTTT. The variable domain in full, completed from reference TRBV5-6 and TRBJ1-5, reads DAGVTQSPTHLIKTRGQQVTLRCSPKSGHDTVSWYQQALGQGPQFIFQYYEEEERQRGNFPDRFSGHQFPNYSSELNVNALLLGDSALYLCASSQGTGPWQPQHFGDGTRLSIL.

The rearrangement links TRBV7-9 to TRBJ1-1; D unresolved. Germline V gives CDR1 SEHNR, CDR2 FQNEAQ (reference sequence). Deletions cut 6 bases from V and 1 base from J, with 6 bases between. This CDR3 is built from 12 residues. CDR3: CASSSKNTEAFF. The CDR3 nucleotides are TGTGCCAGCAGTTCCAAGAACACTGAAGCTTTCTTT.

This clonotype was counted a few times. The chain combines TRBV12-3 or TRBV12-4 with TRBJ1-3; D is unresolved. Trimming cost V 7 bases and J 8 bases, with 6 bases left between them. The CDR3 runs to 10 residues. CDR3 loop: CASIGDTIYF. As DNA, the CDR3 is TGTGCCAGCATTGGGGACACCATATATTTT.

This chain connects TRBV30 to TRBJ2-5; TRBD1 or TRBD2 may be the D gene (6 bases each). The germline V and J ends were trimmed by 1 base and 4 bases, with 13 bases remaining between them. The V gene's germline CDR1 is GTSNPN and CDR2 SVGIG (reference sequence). The CDR3 spans 14 residues. CDR3 in DNA: TGTGCCTGGAGTGCGACTTGGGGGGCAGAGACCCAGTACTTC. It yields the protein CAWSATWGAETQYF.

There are a few counts of this clonotype. V and J are TRBV15 and TRBJ2-1; 7 positions match TRBD2. The junction had 18 bases not matched to a gene; V was cut back by 5 bases and J by 8 bases. The germline gives CDR1 LNHNV, CDR2 YYDKDF (reference sequence). This CDR3 spans 17 amino acids. Here the CDR3 DNA reads TGTGCCACCAGCCGACCACTAGGGCTAGCGGTAAGCGATGAGCAGTTCTTC. It yields the protein CATSRPLGLAVSDEQFF.

This clonotype has just a few counts. The chain couples TRBV12-3 or TRBV12-4 to TRBJ2-7; D perhaps matches TRBD2 (6 bases). Trimming left V 2 bases short and J 4 bases short, with 18 bases between. The CDR3 sequence is 16 residues long. CDR3 loop: CASSLFMGLSGYEQYF. The CDR3 DNA reads as TGTGCCAGCAGTTTATTTATGGGACTCTCGGGGTACGAGCAGTACTTC.

This clonotype has a handful of counts. In DNA, the CDR3 is TGTGCCAGCACCGAGGGCTCGGGGGCCGCCGGGGAGCTGTTTTTT. Protein product: CASTEGSGAAGELFF. V is TRBV12-3 or TRBV12-4 and J is TRBJ2-2; TRBD1 or TRBD2 may be the D gene (6 bases each). The CDR3 runs to 15 residues. The germline V and J ends were trimmed by 7 bases and 6 bases, with 18 bases remaining between them.

The chain is built from TRBV27 and TRBJ2-1; 8 bases agree with TRBD1. Germline V lookup: CDR1 MNHEY, CDR2 SMNVEV (reference sequence). This CDR3 has 17 residues. J gave up 6 bases and V 7 bases, and 17 bases lay outside the gene matches. Here the CDR3 reads CASTVQSRTGPGNEQFF. CDR3 in DNA: TGTGCCAGCACCGTTCAATCTCGGACAGGGCCGGGCAATGAGCAGTTCTTC.